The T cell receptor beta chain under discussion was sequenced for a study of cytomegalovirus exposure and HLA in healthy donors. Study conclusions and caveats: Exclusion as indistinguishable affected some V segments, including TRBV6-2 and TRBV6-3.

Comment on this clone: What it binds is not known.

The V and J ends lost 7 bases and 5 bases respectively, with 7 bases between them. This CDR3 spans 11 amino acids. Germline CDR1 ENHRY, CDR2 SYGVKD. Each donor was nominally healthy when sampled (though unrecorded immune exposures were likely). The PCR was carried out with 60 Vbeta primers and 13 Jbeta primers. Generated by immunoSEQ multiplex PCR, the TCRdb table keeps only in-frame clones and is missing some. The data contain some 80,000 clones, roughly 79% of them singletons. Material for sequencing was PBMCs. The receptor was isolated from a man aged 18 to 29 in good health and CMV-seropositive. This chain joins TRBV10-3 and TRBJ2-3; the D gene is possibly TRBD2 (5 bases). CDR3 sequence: CAINRGDTQYF. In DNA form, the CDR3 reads TGTGCCATCAACCGGGGAGATACGCAGTATTTT.